This T cell receptor (beta chain) comes out of a study of cytomegalovirus exposure and HLA in healthy donors. The CDR3 has 14 amino acids. Germline-derived CDR1 and CDR2 are SGHTA and FQGNSA. With 60 Vbeta and 13 Jbeta primers, the PCR was carried out. TCRdb's table, derived via immunoSEQ multiplex PCR, lists solely in-frame clones and lacks some. Among roughly 110,000 clones listed, less than 80% were seen once. General observations from the study: Some highly shared sequence variants likely arose as a pipeline artifact.

As to this clone: Its target is not known.

Specimen: PBMCs. This receptor was taken from a woman in her thirties or forties in good health and CMV-seropositive. The gene calls are TRBV7-2 and TRBJ2-5; no clear D. The end of the DNA is better explained by TRBJ2-7, so the J call may be wrong. The CDR3: CASSLGLRLYEQYF. In DNA form, the CDR3 reads TGTGCCAGCAGCTTAGGACTCCGGCTCTACGAGCAGTACTTC.